What follows is one TCR beta chain and its context. Repertoires were generated with immunoSEQ multiplex PCR, while TCRdb's copy carries only in-frame clones and drops some. The repertoire holds tens of thousands of clones, with about 83% as singletons. These data belong to a study of PD-L1 blockade in urothelial cancer. The V end lost 4 bases, the J end lost 7 bases, and 14 bases lay between the germline ends. The CDR3 loop spans 14 amino acids. Germline-derived CDR1 and CDR2 are MNHNS and SASEGT. Time point of the sample: pretreatment peripheral blood. This chain connects TRBV6-1 to TRBJ1-5, with D perhaps TRBD1 (5 bases). The sample was PBMCs, taken around atezolizumab (anti-PD-L1) treatment. The TCR comes from an older woman with urothelial cancer. The CDR3 protein is CASSGQGRGQPQHF. The CDR3 DNA sequence: TGTGCCAGCAGTGGTCAGGGAAGGGGACAGCCCCAGCATTTT.